This T cell receptor (beta chain) was captured in a study of shared clonotypes between healthy human individuals. With V trimmed by 3 bases and J by 3 bases, 5 bases remained unmatched. The germline CDR1 and CDR2 sequences are SGHRS and YFSETQ. This CDR3 is 14 amino acids long. CD45RO-negative, CCR7-positively selected cells formed the naive CD8 fraction, excluding terminally differentiated effector memory CD45RA+ cells. Only in-frame clones appear in the TCRdb table, and some are missing; sequencing was by immunoSEQ multiplex PCR. The repertoire includes over 2 million clones, approximately 95% of them detected once, and approximately 1.2% sits in the top ten.

The specimen sequenced was naive CD8+ T cells sorted from blood. The V gene is TRBV5-1, the J gene TRBJ2-7; 8 bases map to TRBD1. The TCR originated in a man younger than 35 in good health. CDR3 in amino acids: CASSWTGINYEQYF. The CDR3 nucleotides read TGCGCCAGCAGCTGGACAGGGATAAACTACGAGCAGTACTTC.